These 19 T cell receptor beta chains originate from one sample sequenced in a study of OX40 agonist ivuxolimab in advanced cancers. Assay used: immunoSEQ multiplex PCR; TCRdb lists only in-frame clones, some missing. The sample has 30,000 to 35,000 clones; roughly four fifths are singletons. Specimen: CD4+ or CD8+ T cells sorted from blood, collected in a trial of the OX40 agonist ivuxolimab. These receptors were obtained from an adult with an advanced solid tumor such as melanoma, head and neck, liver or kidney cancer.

The CDR3 DNA reads as TGTGCCAGCAGTCCCCTGGGGGGGGGCGGAATTCAGCCCCAGCATTTT. Protein product: CASSPLGGGGIQPQHF. The chain has TRBV27 and TRBJ1-5, with a possible D match to TRBD1 (6 bases). The CDR3 contains 16 residues. Deletions cut 5 bases from V and 6 bases from J, with 20 bases between. CDR1 and CDR2 (germline): MNHEY, SMNVEV (reference sequence).

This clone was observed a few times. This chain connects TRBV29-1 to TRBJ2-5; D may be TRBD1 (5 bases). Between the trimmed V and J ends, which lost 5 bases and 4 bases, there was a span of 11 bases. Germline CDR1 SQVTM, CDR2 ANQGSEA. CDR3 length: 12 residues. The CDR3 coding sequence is TGCAGCGTTTATCAAGGGGCAGAGACCCAGTACTTC. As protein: CSVYQGAETQYF.

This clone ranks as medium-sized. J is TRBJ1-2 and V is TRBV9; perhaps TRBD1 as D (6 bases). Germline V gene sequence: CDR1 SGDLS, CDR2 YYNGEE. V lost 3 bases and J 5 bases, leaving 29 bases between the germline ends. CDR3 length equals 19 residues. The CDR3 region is CASSATTSRIRDNLYGYTF. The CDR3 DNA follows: TGTGCCAGCAGCGCCACAACCAGCCGAATCCGGGACAACTTGTATGGCTACACCTTC.

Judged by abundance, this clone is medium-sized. The CDR3 protein is CASSDTGNTEAFF. The CDR3 nucleotides read TGCGCCAGCAGCGATACAGGGAACACTGAAGCTTTCTTT. The genes are TRBV5-1 and TRBJ1-1; TRBD1 might be the D (5 bases). In germline, CDR1 is SGHRS, CDR2 YFSETQ. The CDR3 consists of 13 residues. Trimming cost V 4 bases and J 1 base, with 8 bases left between them.

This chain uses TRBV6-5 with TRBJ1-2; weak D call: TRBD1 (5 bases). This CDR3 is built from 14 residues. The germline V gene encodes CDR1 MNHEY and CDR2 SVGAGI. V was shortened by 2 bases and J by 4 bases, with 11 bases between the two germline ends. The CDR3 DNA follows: TGTGCCAGCAGTTACCAGGGACTAATCTATGGCTACACCTTC. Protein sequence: CASSYQGLIYGYTF.

CDR3 DNA sequence: TGCGCCAGCAGTCCCACAGATCCTAACACTGAAGCTTTCTTT. Amino acid sequence: CASSPTDPNTEAFF. The genes are TRBV23-1 and TRBJ1-1; D not certain. TRBV23-1 is known as an ORF, though its function is uncertain. The length of the CDR3 is 14 residues. The ends were cut back, 4 bases at V and 2 bases at J, with 11 bases in the middle.

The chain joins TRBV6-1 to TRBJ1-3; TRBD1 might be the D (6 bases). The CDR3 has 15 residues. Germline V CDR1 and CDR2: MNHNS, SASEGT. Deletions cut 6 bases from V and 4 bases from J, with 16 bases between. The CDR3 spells CASRDTGKSGNTIYF. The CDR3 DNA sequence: TGTGCCAGCAGGGACACAGGGAAATCCGGAAACACCATATATTTT.

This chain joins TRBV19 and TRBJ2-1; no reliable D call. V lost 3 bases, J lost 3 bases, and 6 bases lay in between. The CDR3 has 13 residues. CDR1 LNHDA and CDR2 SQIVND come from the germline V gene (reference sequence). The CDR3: CASSMDSYNEQFF. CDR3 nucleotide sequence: TGTGCCAGTAGTATGGATAGCTACAATGAGCAGTTCTTC. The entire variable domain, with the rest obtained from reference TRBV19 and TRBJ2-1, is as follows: DGGITQSPKYLFRKEGQNVTLSCEQNLNHDAMYWYRQDPGQGLRLIYYSQIVNDFQKGDIAEGYSVSREKKESFPLTVTSAQKNPTAFYLCASSMDSYNEQFFGPGTRLTVL.

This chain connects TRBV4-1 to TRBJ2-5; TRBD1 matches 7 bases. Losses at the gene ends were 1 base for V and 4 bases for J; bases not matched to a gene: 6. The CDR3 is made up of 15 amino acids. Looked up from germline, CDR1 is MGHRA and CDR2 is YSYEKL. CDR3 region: CASSQGDPGGETQYF. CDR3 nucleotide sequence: TGCGCCAGCAGCCAAGGGGACCCAGGGGGAGAGACCCAGTACTTC.

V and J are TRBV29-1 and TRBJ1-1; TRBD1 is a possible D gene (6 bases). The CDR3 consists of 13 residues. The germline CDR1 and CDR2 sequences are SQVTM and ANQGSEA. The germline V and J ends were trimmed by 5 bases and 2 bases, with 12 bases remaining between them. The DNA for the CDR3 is TGCAGCGTTAAGGGGGGGGTCAACACTGAAGCTTTCTTT. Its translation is CSVKGGVNTEAFF.

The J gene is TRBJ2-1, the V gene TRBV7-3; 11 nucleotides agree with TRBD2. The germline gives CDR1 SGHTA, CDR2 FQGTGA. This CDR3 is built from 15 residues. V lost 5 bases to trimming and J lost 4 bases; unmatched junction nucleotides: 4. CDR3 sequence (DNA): TGTGCCAGCAGCCCGGGACTAGCGGAATACAATGAGCAGTTCTTC. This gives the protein CASSPGLAEYNEQFF.

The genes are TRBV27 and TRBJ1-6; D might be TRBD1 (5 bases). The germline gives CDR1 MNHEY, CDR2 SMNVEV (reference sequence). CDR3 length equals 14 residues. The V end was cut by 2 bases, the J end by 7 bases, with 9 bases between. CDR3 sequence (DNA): TGTGCCAGCAGTTTAGCGGGGGTCAATTCACCCCTCCACTTT. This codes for CASSLAGVNSPLHF.

The CDR3 bases are TGTGCCAGCAGCTTTCGGCTAGCGGGGGGCTACGAGCAGTACTTC. It yields the protein CASSFRLAGGYEQYF. The chain has TRBV5-5 and TRBJ2-7, with 11 positions matching TRBD2. The CDR3 is 15 residues long. After removal of 2 bases from V and 3 bases from J, the junction contained 4 bases not matched to a gene. The germline gives CDR1 SGHKS, CDR2 YYEKEE (reference sequence).

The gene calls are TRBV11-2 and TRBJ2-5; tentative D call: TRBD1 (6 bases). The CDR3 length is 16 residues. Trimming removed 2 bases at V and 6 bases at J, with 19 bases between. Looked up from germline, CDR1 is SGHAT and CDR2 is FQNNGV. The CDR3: CASSLRQDRGGQTQYF. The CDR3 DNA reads TGTGCCAGCAGCTTAAGACAGGACCGGGGTGGCCAGACCCAGTACTTC.

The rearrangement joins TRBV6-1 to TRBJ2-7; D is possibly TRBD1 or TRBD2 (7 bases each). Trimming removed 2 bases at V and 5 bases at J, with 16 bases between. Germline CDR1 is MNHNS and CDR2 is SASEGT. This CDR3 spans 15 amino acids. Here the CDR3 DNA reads TGTGCCAGCAGTGAAACGGGGGGCACAGGGGACGAGCAGTACTTC. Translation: CASSETGGTGDEQYF.

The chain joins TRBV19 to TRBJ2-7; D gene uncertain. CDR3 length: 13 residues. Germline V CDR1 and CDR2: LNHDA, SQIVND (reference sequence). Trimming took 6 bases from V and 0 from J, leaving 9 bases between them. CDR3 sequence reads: CASSTRISYEQYF. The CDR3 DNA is TGTGCCAGTAGCACCCGCATCTCCTACGAGCAGTACTTC.

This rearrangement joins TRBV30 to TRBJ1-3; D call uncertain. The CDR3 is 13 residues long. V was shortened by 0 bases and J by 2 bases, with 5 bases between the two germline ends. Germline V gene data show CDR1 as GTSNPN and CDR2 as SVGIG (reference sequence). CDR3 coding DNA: TGTGCCTGGAGTGTAAACGCTGGAAACACCATATATTTT. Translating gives CAWSVNAGNTIYF.

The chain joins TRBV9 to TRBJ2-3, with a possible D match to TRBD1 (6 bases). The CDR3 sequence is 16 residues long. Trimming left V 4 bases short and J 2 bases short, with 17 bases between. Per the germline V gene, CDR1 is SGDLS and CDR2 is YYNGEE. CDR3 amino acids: CASSIPWAGATDTQYF. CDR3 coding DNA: TGTGCCAGCAGCATACCCTGGGCAGGGGCCACAGATACGCAGTATTTT.

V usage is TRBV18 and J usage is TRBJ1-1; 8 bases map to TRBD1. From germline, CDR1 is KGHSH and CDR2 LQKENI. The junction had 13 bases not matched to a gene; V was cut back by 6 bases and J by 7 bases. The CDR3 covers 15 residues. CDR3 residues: CASSPPRQGIGEAFF. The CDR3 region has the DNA TGTGCCAGCTCTCCCCCTAGACAGGGGATCGGTGAAGCTTTCTTT.